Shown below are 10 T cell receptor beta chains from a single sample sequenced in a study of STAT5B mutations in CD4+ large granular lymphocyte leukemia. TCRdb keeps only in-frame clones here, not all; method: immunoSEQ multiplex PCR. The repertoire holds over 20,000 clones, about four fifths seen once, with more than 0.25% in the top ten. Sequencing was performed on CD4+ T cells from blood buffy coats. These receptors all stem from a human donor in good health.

As DNA, the CDR3 is TGTGCCAGCTCACCCCAGGAGGGAGTGAACACTGAAGCTTTCTTT. It translates to CASSPQEGVNTEAFF. This chain links TRBV18 with TRBJ1-1; D not resolved. V lost 3 bases, J lost 0 bases, and 11 bases lay in between. Per the germline V gene, CDR1 is KGHSH and CDR2 is LQKENI. The CDR3 runs to 15 residues.

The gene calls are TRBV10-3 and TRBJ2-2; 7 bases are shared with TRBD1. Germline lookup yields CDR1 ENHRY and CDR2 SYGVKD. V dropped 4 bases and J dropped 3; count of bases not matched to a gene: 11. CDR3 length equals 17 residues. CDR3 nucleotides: TGTGCCATCAGTGTTGTTTCCAGGGGGTTCGACACCGGGGAGCTGTTTTTT. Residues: CAISVVSRGFDTGELFF.

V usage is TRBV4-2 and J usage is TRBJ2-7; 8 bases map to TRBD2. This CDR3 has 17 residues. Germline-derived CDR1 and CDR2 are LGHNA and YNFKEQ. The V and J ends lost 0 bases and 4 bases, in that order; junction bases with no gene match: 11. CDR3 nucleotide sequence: TGTGCCAGCAGCCAAGAGTTGGATGTCGGACTAGCATACGAGCAGTACTTC. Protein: CASSQELDVGLAYEQYF.

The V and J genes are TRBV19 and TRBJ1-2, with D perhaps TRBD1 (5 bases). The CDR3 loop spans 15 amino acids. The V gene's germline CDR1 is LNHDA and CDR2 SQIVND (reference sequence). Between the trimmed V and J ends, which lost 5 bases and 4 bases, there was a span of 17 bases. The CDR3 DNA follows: TGTGCCAGTAGTGGCAGTAGACAGACCCTCTATGGCTACACCTTC. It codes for CASSGSRQTLYGYTF.

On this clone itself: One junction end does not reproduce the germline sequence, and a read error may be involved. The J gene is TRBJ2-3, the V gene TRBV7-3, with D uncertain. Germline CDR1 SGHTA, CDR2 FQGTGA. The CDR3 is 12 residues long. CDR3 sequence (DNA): TGTGCCAGCAGCCTAACGGACCAACGAGAGTATTTT. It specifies CASSLTDQREYF.

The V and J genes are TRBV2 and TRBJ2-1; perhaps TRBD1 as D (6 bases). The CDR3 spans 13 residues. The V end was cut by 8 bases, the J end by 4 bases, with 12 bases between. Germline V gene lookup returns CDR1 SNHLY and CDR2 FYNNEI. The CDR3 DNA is TGTGCCAGCGGACAGATACTATACAATGAGCAGTTCTTC. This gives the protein CASGQILYNEQFF.

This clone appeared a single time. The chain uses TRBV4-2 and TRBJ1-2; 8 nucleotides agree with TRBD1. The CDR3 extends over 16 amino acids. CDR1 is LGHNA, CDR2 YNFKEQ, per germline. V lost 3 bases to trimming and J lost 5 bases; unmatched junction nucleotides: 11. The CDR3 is CASSQAVGQGSYGYTF. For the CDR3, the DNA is TGTGCCAGCAGCCAGGCAGTCGGACAGGGTTCGTATGGCTACACCTTC.

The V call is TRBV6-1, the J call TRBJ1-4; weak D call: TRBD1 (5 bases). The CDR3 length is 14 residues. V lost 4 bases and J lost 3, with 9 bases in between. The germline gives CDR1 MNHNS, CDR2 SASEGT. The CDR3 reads CASSVRGSNEKLFF. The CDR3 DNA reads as TGTGCCAGCAGTGTTCGGGGGTCTAATGAAAAACTGTTTTTT.

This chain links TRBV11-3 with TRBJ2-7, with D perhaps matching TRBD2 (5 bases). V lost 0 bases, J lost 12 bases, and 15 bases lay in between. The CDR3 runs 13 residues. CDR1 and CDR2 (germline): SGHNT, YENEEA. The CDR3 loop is CASSLEGVGRAYF. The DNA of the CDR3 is TGTGCCAGCAGCTTAGAAGGAGTAGGGCGGGCGTACTTC.

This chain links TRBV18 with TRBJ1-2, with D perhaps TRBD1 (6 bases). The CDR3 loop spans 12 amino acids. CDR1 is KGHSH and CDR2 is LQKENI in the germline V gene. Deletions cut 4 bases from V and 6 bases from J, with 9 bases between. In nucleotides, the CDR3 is TGTGCCAGCTCACAAGGGGGACATGGCTACACCTTC. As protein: CASSQGGHGYTF.